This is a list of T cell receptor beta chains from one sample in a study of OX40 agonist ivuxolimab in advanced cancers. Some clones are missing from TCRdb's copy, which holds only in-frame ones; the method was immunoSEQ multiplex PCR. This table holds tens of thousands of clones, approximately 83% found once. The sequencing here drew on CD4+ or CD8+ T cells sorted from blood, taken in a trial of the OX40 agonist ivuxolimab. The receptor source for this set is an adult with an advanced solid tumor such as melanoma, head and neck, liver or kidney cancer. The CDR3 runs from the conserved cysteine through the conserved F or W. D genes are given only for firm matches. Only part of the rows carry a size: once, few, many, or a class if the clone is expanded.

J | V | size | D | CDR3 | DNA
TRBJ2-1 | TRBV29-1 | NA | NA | CSVDGRQGIYNEQFF | TGCAGCGTTGACGGACGTCAGGGGATTTACAATGAGCAGTTCTTC
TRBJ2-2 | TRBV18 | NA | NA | CASSPLAANTGELFF | TGTGCCAGCTCACCACTTGCCGCGAACACCGGGGAGCTGTTTTTT
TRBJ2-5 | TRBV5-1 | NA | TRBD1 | CASSFAGTGMRETQYF | TGCGCCAGCAGCTTCGCCGGGACAGGGATGAGGGAGACCCAGTACTTC
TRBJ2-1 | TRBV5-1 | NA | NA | CASSLGVDNEQFF | TGCGCCAGCAGCTTGGGCGTGGACAATGAGCAGTTCTTC
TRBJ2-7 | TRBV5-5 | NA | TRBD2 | CASSSHSGRGTYEQYF | TGTGCCAGCAGCTCCCATAGCGGGAGGGGGACCTACGAGCAGTACTTC
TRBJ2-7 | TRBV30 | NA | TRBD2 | CAWSVAGLAGSSYEQYF | TGTGCCTGGAGTGTCGCCGGGCTAGCGGGGAGCTCCTACGAGCAGTACTTC
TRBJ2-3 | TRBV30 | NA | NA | CAWTSPPANTQYF | TGTGCCTGGACCTCCCCCCCGGCGAATACGCAGTATTTT
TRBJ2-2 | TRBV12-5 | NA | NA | CASGLTTSTVNTGELFF | TGTGCTAGTGGTTTGACGACGAGTACGGTTAACACCGGGGAGCTGTTTTTT
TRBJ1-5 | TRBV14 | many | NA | CASSRAGTNQPQHF | TGTGCCAGCAGTCGAGCCGGGACAAATCAGCCCCAGCATTTT
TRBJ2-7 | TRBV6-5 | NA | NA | CASSLAVEGSYEQYF | TGTGCCAGCAGCTTAGCGGTAGAGGGATCCTACGAGCAGTACTTC
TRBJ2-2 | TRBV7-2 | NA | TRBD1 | CASSLAGTANTGELFF | TGTGCCAGCAGCTTAGCCGGGACAGCTAACACCGGGGAGCTGTTTTTT
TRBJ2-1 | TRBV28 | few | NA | CASNPPGPRLNEQFF | TGTGCCAGCAACCCTCCCGGACCGCGCTTAAATGAGCAGTTCTTC
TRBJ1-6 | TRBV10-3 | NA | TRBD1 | CAISESNRGLSPLHF | TGTGCCATCAGTGAGTCGAACAGGGGGCTATCACCCCTCCACTTT
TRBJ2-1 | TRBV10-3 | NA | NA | CAISGAGTDSYNEQFF | TGTGCCATCAGTGGGGCCGGGACTGACTCCTACAATGAGCAGTTCTTC
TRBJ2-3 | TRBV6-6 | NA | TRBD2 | CASGRGGSTDTQYF | TGTGCCAGCGGACGGGGAGGGAGCACAGATACGCAGTATTTT
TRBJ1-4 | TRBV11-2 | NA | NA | CASSLGPATNEKLFF | TGTGCCAGCAGCTTAGGGCCGGCAACTAATGAAAAACTGTTTTTT
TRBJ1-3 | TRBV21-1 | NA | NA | CASSKLGLISGNTIYF | TGTGCCAGCAGCAAATTGGGACTCATCTCTGGAAACACCATATATTTT
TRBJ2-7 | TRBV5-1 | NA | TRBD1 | CASSLYGQAYEQYF | TGCGCCAGCAGCTTGTATGGACAGGCCTACGAGCAGTACTTC
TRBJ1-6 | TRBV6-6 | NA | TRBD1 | CASRTGQPNSPLHF | TGTGCCAGCAGGACGGGACAGCCTAATTCACCCCTCCACTTT
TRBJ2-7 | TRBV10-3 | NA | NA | CAISRISYEQYF | TGTGCCATCAGCCGGATCTCCTACGAGCAGTACTTC
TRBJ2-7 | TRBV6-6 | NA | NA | CASWYIGEQYF | TGTGCCAGCTGGTATATAGGCGAGCAGTACTTC
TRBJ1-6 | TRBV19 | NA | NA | CASSIDWNNSPLHF | TGTGCCAGTAGTATTGATTGGAATAATTCACCCCTCCACTTT
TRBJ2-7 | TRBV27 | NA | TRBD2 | CASSSKLARYEQYF | TGTGCCAGCAGTTCAAAACTAGCGCGCTACGAGCAGTACTTC
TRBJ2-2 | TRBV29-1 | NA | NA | CSVEESPTGELFF | TGCAGCGTTGAGGAGAGTCCCACCGGGGAGCTGTTTTTT
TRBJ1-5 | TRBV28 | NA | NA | CASSYGQNSNQPQHF | TGTGCCAGCAGTTACGGACAAAATAGCAATCAGCCCCAGCATTTT
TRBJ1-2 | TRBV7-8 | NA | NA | CASSSQLQDGYTF | TGTGCCAGCAGCTCACAGCTGCAGGATGGCTACACCTTC
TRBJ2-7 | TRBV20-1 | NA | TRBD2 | CSADIGGEQYF | TGCAGTGCGGATATCGGGGGGGAGCAGTACTTC
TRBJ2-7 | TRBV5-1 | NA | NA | CASSLDGQGSYEQYF | TGCGCCAGCAGCTTGGATGGGCAGGGCTCCTACGAGCAGTACTTC
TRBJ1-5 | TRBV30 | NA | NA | CAWSVPEGNQPQHF | TGTGCCTGGAGTGTACCCGAGGGCAATCAGCCCCAGCATTTT
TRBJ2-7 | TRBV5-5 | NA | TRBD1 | CASSLDGWSGGYEQYF | TGTGCCAGCAGCTTAGACGGTTGGTCAGGGGGCTACGAGCAGTACTTC
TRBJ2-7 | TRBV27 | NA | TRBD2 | CASSSQRESYEQYF | TGTGCCAGCAGTTCTCAGCGGGAGTCCTACGAGCAGTACTTC
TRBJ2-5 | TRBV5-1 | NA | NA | CASSLGQLETQYF | TGCGCCAGCAGCCTTGGACAGTTAGAGACCCAGTACTTC
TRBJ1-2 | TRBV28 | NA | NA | CASSFGQAVVGYTF | TGTGCCAGCAGTTTTGGCCAGGCGGTTGTTGGCTACACCTTC
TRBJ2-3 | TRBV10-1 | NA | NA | CASSAGFTDTQYF | TGCGCCAGCAGTGCAGGATTCACAGATACGCAGTATTTT
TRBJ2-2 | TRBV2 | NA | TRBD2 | CASSEMPSGSVGWSTGELFF | TGTGCCAGCAGTGAAATGCCTAGCGGGAGTGTCGGTTGGAGCACCGGGGAGCTGTTTTTT
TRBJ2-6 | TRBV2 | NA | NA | CASSGSLSGANVLTF | TGTGCCAGCAGTGGGAGTCTCTCTGGGGCCAACGTCCTGACTTTC
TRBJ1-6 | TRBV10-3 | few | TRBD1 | CAIRAWGQDNSPLHF | TGTGCCATCAGGGCCTGGGGACAGGACAATTCACCCCTCCACTTT
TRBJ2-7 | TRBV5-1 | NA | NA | CASSLTGGVEQYF | TGCGCCAGCAGCTTGACAGGTGGCGTCGAGCAGTACTTC
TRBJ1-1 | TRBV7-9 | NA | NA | CASSLARPGPTEAFF | TGTGCCAGCAGCTTAGCCCGGCCAGGGCCCACTGAAGCTTTCTTT
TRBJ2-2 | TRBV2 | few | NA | CASRIGAGGTGELFF | TGTGCCAGTCGGATAGGGGCCGGTGGGACCGGGGAGCTGTTTTTT
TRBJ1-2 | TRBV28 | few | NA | CASRPGHRKGGYTF | TGTGCCAGCAGACCGGGGCATAGAAAGGGAGGCTACACCTTC
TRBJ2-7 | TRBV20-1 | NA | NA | CSAKDNYEQYF | TGCAGTGCTAAGGACAACTACGAGCAGTACTTC
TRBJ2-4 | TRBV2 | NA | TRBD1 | CASSAGQGRNIQYF | TGTGCCAGCAGTGCGGGACAGGGGAGAAACATTCAGTACTTC
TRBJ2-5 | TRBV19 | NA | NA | CASSIGAKVQTQYF | TGTGCCAGTAGTATTGGAGCTAAGGTTCAGACCCAGTACTTC
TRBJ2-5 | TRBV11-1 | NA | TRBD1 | CASSFQGGRQETQYF | TGTGCCAGCAGCTTTCAAGGGGGCCGTCAAGAGACCCAGTACTTC
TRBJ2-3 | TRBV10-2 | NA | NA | CATKGPGDTQYF | TGCGCCACCAAAGGGCCAGGGGATACGCAGTATTTT
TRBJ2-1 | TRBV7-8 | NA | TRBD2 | CASGINKPGLGSYNEQFF | TGTGCCAGCGGGATCAATAAACCGGGACTAGGCTCCTACAATGAGCAGTTCTTC
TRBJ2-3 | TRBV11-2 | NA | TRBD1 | CASSRRTGGRNTQYF | TGTGCCAGCAGCCGGAGGACAGGGGGGAGAAATACGCAGTATTTT
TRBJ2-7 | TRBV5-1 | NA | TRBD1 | CASSFTDRAHEQYF | TGCGCCAGCAGCTTCACGGACAGGGCTCATGAGCAGTACTTC
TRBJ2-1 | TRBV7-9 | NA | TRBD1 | CASSLDPGQGDNEQFF | TGTGCCAGCAGCTTAGATCCGGGACAGGGAGACAATGAGCAGTTCTTC
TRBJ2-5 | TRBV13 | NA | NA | CASSLGGHLGETQYF | TGTGCCAGCAGCTTAGGGGGACACCTCGGGGAGACCCAGTACTTC
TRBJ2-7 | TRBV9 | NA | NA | CASSRTSQPHYEQYF | TGTGCCAGCAGCCGCACCAGTCAGCCACACTACGAGCAGTACTTC
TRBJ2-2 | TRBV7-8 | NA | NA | CASSLRHGELFF | TGTGCCAGCAGCTTACGTCACGGGGAGCTGTTTTTT
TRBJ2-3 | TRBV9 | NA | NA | CASSEARRAKTVDTQYF | TGTGCCAGCAGCGAGGCGCGGAGGGCTAAGACCGTTGATACGCAGTATTTT